Here is one T cell receptor (beta chain) with its context. This CDR3 comprises 13 residues. V lost 2 bases, J lost 4 bases, and 9 bases lay in between. In germline, CDR1 is MNHEY, CDR2 SVGAGI. The assay was immunoSEQ multiplex PCR, and TCRdb's table has in-frame clones only and misses some. Of a few million clones listed, around nine tenths are singletons. This sample was taken from a study of shared clonotypes between healthy human individuals. Sequencing input: naive CD4+ T cells sorted from blood. Subset of the sample: CD45RA+ positively selected. This sequence was found in a man aged 18 to 30 in good health. The chain couples TRBV6-5 to TRBJ2-7; tentative D call: TRBD1 (6 bases). This CDR3 is CASSYARGYEQYF. As DNA, the CDR3 is TGTGCCAGCAGTTACGCCAGGGGTTACGAGCAGTACTTC.